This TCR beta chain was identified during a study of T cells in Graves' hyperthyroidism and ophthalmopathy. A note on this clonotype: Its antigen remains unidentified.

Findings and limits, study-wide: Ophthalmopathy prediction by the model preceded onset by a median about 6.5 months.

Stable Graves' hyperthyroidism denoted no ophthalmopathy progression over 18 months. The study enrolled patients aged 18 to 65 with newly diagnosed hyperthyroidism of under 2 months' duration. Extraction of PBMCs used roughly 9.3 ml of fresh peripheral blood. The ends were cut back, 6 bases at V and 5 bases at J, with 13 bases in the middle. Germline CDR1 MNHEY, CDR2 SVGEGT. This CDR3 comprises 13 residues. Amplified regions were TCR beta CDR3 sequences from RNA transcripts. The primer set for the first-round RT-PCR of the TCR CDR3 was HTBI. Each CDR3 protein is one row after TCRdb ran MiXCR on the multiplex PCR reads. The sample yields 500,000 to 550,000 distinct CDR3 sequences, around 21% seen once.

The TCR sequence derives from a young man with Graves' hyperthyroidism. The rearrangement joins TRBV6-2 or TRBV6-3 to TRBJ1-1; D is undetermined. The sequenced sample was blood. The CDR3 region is CASRAPQVTEAFF. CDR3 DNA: TGTGCCAGCAGGGCGCCTCAGGTTACTGAAGCTTTCTTT.